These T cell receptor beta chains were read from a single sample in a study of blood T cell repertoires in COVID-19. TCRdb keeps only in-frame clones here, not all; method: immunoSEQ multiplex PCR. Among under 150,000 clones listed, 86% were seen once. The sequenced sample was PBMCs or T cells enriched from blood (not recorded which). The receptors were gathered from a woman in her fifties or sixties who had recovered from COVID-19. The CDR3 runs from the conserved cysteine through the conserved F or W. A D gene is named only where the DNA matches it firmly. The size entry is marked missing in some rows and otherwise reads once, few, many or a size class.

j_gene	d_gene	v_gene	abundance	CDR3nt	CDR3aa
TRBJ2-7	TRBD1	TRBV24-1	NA	TGTGCCACCAGCGCAGGACAGGGGGGGTCCTACGAGCAGTACTTC	CATSAGQGGSYEQYF
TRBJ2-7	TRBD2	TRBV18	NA	TGTGCCAGCTCACCGGGCGGGGGTACCTACGAGCAGTACTTC	CASSPGGGTYEQYF
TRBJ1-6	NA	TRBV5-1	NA	TGCGCCAGCAGCTTGGAACTTTTCGGGGGAGAGGTTCGGGCCCTCCACTTT	CASSLELFGGEVRALHF
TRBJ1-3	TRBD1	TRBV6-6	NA	TGTGCCAGCAGTCAGAGCGGACAGGGGGGTAACTCTGGAAACACCATATATTTT	CASSQSGQGGNSGNTIYF
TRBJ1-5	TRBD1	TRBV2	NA	TGTGCCAGCAGTGAAAGAGGGACAGGTAATCAGCCCCAGCATTTT	CASSERGTGNQPQHF
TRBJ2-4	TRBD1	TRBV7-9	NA	TGTGCCAGCAGCCCCGCGACAGGGGCGAATACCAAAAACATTCAGTACTTC	CASSPATGANTKNIQYF
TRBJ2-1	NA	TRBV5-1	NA	TGCGCCAGCAGCTTGGCCAGCCCCAGGGAGCAGTTCTTC	CASSLASPREQFF
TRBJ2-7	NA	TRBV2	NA	TGTGCCAGCAGTGAAGCGCTTCCAGGGGAGAGCACCTACGAGCAGTACTTC	CASSEALPGESTYEQYF
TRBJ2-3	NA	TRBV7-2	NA	TGTGCCAGCAGCTCCCGGAGGGGCTCGGGGACAGATACGCAGTATTTT	CASSSRRGSGTDTQYF
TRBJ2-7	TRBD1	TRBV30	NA	TGTGCCTGGAGTGTGGCAGGGGGCGGCTACGAGCAGTACTTC	CAWSVAGGGYEQYF
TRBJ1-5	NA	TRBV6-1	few	TGTGCCAGCAGTGACCAGGGCTTAGAAAATCAGCCCCAGCATTTT	CASSDQGLENQPQHF
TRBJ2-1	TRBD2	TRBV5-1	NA	TGCGCCAGCAGCCCGGGGGGTAGCTCCTACAATGAGCAGTTCTTC	CASSPGGSSYNEQFF